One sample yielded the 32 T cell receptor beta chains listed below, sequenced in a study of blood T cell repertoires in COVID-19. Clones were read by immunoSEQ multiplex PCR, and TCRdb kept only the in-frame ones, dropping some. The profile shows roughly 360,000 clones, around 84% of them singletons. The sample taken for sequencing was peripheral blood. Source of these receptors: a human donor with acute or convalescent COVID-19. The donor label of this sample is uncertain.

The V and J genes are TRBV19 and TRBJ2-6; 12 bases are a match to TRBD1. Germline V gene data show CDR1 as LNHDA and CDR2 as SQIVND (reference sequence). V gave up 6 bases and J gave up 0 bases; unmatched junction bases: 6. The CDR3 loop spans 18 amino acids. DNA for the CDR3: TGTGCCAGTAGATCGGGACAGGGGGCCCCCTCTGGGGCCAACGTCCTGACTTTC. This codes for CASRSGQGAPSGANVLTF.

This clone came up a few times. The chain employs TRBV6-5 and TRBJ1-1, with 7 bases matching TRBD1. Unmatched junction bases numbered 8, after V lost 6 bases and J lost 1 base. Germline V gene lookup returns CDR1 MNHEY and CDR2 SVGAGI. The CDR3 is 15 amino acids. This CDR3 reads CASSRRTGRNTEAFF. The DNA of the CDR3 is TGTGCCAGCAGCCGACGGACAGGACGGAACACTGAAGCTTTCTTT.

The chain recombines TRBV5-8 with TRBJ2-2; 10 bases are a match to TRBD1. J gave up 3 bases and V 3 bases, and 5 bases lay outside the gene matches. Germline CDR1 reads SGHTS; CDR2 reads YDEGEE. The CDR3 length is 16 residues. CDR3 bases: TGTGCCAGCAGCTCCCCGGGACAGGGGTACACCGGGGAGCTGTTTTTT. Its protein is CASSSPGQGYTGELFF.

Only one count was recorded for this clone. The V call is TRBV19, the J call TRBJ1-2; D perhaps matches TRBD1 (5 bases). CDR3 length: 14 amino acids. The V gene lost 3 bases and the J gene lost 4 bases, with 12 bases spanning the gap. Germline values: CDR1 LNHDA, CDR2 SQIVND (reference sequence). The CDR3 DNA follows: TGTGCCAGTAGTATCGGGCAGACAGTCTATGGCTACACCTTC. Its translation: CASSIGQTVYGYTF.

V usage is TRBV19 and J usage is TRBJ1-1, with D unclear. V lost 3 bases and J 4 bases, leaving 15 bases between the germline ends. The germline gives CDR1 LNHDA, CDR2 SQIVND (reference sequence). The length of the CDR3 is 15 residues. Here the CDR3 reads CASSMGWERVTEAFF. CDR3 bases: TGTGCCAGTAGTATGGGATGGGAGCGGGTCACTGAAGCTTTCTTT.

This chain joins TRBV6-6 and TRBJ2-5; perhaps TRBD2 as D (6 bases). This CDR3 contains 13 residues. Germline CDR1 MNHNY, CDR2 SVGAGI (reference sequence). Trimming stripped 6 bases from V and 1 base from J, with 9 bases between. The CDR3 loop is CASRGLTQETQYF. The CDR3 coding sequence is TGTGCCAGCAGAGGACTAACCCAAGAGACCCAGTACTTC.

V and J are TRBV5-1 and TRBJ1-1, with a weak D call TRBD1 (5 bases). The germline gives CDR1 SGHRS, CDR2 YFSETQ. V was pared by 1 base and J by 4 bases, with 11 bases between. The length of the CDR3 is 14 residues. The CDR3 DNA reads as TGCGCCAGCAGCTTGTTGGGGCAGGTCACTGAAGCTTTCTTT. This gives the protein CASSLLGQVTEAFF. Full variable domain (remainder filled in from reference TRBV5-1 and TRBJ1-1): KAGVTQTPRYLIKTRGQQVTLSCSPISGHRSVSWYQQTPGQGLQFLFEYFSETQRNKGNFPGRFSGRQFSNSRSEMNVSTLELGDSALYLCASSLLGQVTEAFFGQGTRLTVV.

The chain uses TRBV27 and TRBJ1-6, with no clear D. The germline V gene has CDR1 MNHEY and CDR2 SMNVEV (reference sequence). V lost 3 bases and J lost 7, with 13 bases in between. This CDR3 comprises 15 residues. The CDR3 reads CASSFQQLPNSPLHF. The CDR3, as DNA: TGTGCCAGCAGTTTCCAACAGCTTCCGAATTCACCCCTCCACTTT.

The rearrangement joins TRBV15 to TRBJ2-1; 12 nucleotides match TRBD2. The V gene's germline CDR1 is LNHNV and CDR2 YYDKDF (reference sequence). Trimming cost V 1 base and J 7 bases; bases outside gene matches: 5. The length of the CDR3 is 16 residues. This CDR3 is CATSRVRTSGTNEQFF. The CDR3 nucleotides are TGTGCCACCAGCAGAGTCAGGACTAGCGGGACAAATGAGCAGTTCTTC.

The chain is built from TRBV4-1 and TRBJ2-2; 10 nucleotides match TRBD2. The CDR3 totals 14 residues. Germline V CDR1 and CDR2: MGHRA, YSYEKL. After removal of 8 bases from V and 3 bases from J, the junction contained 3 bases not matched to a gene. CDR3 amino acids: CASRTSGYTGELFF. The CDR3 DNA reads TGCGCCAGCCGGACTAGCGGATACACCGGGGAGCTGTTTTTT.

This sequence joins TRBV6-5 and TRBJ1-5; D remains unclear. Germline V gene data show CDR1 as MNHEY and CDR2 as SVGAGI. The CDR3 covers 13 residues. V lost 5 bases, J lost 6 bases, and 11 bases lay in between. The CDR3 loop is CASSSGVSQPQHF. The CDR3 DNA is TGTGCCAGCAGTAGCGGGGTGAGTCAGCCCCAGCATTTT.

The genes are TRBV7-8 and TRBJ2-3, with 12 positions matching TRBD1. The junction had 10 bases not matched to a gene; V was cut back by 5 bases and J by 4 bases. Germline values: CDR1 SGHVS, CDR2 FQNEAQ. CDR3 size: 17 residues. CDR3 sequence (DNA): TGTGCCAGCAGCGCACAATCGGGACAGGGGGCGGCAGATACGCAGTATTTT. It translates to CASSAQSGQGAADTQYF.

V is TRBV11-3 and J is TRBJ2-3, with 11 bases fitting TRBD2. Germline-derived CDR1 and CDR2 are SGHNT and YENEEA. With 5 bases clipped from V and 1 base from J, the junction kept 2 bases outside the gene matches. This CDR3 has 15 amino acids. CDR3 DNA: TGTGCCAGCAGCGCGGGACTAGCGGGCACAGATACGCAGTATTTT. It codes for CASSAGLAGTDTQYF.

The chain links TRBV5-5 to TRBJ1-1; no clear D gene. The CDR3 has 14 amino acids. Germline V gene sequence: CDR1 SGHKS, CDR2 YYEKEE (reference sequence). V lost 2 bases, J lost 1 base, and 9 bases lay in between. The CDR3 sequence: CASSFFEANTEAFF. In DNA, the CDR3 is TGTGCCAGCAGCTTTTTTGAAGCGAACACTGAAGCTTTCTTT.

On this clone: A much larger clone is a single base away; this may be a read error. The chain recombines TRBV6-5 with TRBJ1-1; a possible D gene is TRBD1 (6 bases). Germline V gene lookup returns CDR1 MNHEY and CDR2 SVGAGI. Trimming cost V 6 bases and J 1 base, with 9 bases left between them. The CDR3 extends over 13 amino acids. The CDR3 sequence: CASSLQGNTEAFF. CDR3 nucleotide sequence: TGTGCCAGCAGCTTACAGGGGAACACTGAAGCTTTCTTT.

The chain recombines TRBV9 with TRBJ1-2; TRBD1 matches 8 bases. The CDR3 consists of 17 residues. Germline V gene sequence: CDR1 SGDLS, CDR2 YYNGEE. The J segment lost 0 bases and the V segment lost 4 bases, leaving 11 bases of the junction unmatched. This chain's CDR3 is CASSPRTGTLANYGYTF. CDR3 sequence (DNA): TGTGCCAGCAGCCCTCGGACAGGGACCCTCGCTAACTATGGCTACACCTTC. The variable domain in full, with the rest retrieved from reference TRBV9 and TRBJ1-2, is DSGVTQTPKHLITATGQRVTLRCSPRSGDLSVYWYQQSLDQGLQFLIQYYNGEERAKGNILERFSAQQFPDLHSELNLSSLELGDSALYFCASSPRTGTLANYGYTFGSGTRLTVV.

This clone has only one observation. This CDR3 reads CARSTGLAEAFF. CDR3 DNA: TGTGCCCGAAGCACAGGACTAGCTGAAGCTTTCTTT. The rearrangement uses TRBV30 and TRBJ1-1, with a tentative D call TRBD1 (5 bases). The germline V gene has CDR1 GTSNPN and CDR2 SVGIG (reference sequence). There are 12 residues in the CDR3. The ends were cut back, 8 bases at V and 6 bases at J, with 16 bases in the middle. The full variable domain, completed using reference TRBV30 and TRBJ1-1, is SQTIHQWPATLVQPVGSPLSLECTVEGTSNPNLYWYRQAAGRGLQLLFYSVGIGQISSEVPQNLSASRPQDRQFILSSKKLLLSDSGFYLCARSTGLAEAFFGQGTRLTVV.

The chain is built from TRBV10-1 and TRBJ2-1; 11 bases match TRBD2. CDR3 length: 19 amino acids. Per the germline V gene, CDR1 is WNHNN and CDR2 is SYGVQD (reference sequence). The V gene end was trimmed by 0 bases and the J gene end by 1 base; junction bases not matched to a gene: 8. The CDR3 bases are TGCGCCAGCAGTGAGTCGGGTAGACTAGCGGGGACGTCCTACAATGAGCAGTTCTTC. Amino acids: CASSESGRLAGTSYNEQFF.

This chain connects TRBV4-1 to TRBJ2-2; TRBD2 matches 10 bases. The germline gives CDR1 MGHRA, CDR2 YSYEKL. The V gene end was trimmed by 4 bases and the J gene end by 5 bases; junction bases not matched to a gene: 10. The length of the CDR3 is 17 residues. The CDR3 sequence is CASSPRSLAGDTGELFF. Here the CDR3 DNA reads TGCGCCAGCAGCCCAAGATCCCTAGCGGGAGATACCGGGGAGCTGTTTTTT.

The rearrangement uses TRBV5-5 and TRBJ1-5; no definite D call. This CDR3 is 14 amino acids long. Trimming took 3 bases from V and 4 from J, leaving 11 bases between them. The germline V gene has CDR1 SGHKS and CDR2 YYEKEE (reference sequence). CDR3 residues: CASSSEIGNQPQHF. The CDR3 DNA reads TGTGCCAGCAGCTCGGAGATAGGTAATCAGCCCCAGCATTTT. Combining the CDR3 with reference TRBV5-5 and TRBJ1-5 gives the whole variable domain DAGVTQSPTHLIKTRGQQVTLRCSPISGHKSVSWYQQVLGQGPQFIFQYYEKEERGRGNFPDRFSARQFPNYSSELNVNALLLGDSALYLCASSSEIGNQPQHFGDGTRLSIL.

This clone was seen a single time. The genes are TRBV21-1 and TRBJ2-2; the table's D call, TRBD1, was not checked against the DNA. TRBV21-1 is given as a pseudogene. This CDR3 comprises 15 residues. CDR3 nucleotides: TGTGCCAGCAGCAAAGAGAAGGGGGACACCGGGGAGCTGTTTTTT. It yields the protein CASSKEKGDTGELFF.

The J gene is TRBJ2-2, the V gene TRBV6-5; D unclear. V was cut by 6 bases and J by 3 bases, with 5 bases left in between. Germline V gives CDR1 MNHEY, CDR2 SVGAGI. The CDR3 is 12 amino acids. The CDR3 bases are TGTGCCAGCAGGTATCACACCGGGGAGCTGTTTTTT. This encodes CASRYHTGELFF.

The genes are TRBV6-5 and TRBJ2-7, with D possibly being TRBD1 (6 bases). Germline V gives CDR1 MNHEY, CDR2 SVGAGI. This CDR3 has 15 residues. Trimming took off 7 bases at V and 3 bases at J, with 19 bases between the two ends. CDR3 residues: CASKILGGGVYEQYF. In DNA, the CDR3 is TGTGCCAGCAAAATTCTAGGGGGTGGAGTCTACGAGCAGTACTTC.

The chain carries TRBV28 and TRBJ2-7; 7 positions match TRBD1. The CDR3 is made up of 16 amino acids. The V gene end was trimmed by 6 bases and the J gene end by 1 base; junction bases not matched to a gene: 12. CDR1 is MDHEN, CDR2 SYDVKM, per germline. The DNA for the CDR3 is TGTGCCAGCAGCCTACCTTTGGACAGGCTGTCCTACGAGCAGTACTTC. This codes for CASSLPLDRLSYEQYF. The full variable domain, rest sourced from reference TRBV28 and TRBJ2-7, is DVKVTQSSRYLVKRTGEKVFLECVQDMDHENMFWYRQDPGLGLRLIYFSYDVKMKEKGDIPEGYSVSREKKERFSLILESASTNQTSMYLCASSLPLDRLSYEQYFGPGTRLTVT.

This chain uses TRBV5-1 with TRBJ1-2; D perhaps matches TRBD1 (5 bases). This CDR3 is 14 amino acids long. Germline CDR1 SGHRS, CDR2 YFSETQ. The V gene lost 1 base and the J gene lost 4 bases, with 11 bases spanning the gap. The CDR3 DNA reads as TGCGCCAGCAGCTTGTATGGGGGGATCTATGGCTACACCTTC. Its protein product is CASSLYGGIYGYTF.

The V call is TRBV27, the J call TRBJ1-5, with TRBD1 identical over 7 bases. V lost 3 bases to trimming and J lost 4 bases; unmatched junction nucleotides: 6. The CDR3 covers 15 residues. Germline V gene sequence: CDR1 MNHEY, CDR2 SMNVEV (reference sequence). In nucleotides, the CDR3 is TGTGCCAGCAGTTTGGTGGGACAGCTTAATCAGCCCCAGCATTTT. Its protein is CASSLVGQLNQPQHF.

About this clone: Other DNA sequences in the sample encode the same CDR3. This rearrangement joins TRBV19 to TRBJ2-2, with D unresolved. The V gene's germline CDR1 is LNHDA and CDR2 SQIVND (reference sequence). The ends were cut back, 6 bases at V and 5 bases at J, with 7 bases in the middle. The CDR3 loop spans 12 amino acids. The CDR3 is CASSPRTGELFF. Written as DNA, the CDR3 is TGTGCCAGTAGCCCGAGGACCGGGGAGCTGTTTTTT.

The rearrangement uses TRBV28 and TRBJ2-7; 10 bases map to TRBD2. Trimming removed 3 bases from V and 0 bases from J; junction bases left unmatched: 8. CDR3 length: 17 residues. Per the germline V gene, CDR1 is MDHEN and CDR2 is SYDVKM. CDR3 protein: CASSFPTSGESSYEQYF. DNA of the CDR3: TGTGCCAGCAGTTTCCCTACTAGCGGGGAGAGCTCCTACGAGCAGTACTTC.

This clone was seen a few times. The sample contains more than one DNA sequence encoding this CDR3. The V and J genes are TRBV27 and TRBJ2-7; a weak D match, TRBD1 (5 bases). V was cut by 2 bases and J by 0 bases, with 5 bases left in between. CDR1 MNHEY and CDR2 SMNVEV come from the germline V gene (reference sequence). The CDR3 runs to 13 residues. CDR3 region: CASSLGASYEQYF. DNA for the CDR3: TGTGCCAGCAGTTTAGGGGCCTCCTACGAGCAGTACTTC.

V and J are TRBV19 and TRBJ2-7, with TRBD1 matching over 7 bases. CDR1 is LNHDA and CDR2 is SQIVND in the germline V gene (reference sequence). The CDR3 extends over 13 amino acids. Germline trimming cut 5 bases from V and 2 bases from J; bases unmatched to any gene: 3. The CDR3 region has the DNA TGTGCCAGTAGTCCCGGACAGGCCTACGAGCAGTACTTC. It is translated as CASSPGQAYEQYF.

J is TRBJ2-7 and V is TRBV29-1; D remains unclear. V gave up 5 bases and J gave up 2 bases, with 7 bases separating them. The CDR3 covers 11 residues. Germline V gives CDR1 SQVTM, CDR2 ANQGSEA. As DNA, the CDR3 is TGCAGCGTTAGAACTCCCTACGAGCAGTACTTC. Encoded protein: CSVRTPYEQYF.

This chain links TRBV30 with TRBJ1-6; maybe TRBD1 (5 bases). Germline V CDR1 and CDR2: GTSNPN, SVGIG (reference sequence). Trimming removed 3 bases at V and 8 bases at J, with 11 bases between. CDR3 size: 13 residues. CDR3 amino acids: CAWSPQGDSPLHF. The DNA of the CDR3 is TGTGCCTGGAGCCCGCAGGGTGATTCACCCCTCCACTTT.